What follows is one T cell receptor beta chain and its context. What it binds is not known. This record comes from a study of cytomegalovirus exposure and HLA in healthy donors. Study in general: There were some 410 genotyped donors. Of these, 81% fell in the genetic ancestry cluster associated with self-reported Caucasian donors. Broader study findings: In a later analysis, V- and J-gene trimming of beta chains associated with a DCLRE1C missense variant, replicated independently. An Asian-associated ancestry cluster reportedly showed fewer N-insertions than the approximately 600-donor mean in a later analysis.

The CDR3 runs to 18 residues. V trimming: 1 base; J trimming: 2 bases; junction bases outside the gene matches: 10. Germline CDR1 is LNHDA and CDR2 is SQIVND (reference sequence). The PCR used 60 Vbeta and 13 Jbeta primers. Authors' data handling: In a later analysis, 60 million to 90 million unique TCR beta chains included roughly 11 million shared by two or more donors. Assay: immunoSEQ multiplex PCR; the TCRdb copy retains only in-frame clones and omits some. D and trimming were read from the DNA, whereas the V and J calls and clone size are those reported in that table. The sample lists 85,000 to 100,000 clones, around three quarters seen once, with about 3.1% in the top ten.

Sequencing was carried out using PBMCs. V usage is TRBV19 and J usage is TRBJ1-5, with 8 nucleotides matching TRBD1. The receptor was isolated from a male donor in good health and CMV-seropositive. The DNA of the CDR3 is TGTGCCAGTAGTATAGGAACAGGGGGGGGATATGGCAATCAGCCCCAGCATTTT. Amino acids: CASSIGTGGGYGNQPQHF.